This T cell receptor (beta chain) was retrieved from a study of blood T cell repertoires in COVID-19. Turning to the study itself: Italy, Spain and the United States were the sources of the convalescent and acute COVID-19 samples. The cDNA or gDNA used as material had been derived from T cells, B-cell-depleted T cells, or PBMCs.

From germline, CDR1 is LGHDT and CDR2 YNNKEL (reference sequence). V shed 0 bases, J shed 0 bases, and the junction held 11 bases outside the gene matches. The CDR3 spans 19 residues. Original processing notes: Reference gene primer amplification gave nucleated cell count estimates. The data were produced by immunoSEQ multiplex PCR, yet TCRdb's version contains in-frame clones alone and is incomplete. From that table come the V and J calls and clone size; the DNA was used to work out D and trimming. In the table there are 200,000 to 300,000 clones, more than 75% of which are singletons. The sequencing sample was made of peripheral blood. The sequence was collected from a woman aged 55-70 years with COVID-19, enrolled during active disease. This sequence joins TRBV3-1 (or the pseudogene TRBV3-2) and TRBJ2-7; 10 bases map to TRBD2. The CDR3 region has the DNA TGTGCCAGCAGCCAAGATTTTAGGCCTAGCGGGAGTATCTCCTACGAGCAGTACTTC. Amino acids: CASSQDFRPSGSISYEQYF.